The TCR beta chain described here comes from a study of T cell responses to AZD1222 COVID-19 vaccine (dated by TCRdb to about 2021). Describing the broader study: Because spike-specific TCR depth and breadth did not differ between the two schedules, AZD1222 recipients who got a second dose at roughly 4 weeks were pooled with those who got a second dose at roughly 12 weeks. A total of more than 230 trial participants underwent TCR sequencing, of whom about 200 received two doses of AZD1222 and about 25 received two doses of the MenACWY control vaccine. Trial participants were enrolled by age into 18-55, 56-69 and 70-plus year subgroups, with about 150, 28 and 57 TCR-sequenced participants respectively. Results and caveats for the whole study, not just this receptor: The 56-69-year group was small, and its depth increase did not reach significance, likely because of low power. The vaccine-associated CD4 TCRs covered the entire spike protein, and the dominant responses fell in regions 160-218 and 743-854. Only five or six AZD1222 recipients were SARS-CoV-2 seropositive at baseline, limiting conclusions about previously exposed vaccinees. Participants were mostly white British and included more females than males, and it was suggested by the authors that clonal diversity may have been underestimated. A significant rise in spike-specific TCR breadth and depth was observed after two AZD1222 doses relative to day 0 and relative to MenACWY recipients. Reportedly, close to half of the unique spike-specific TCRs recognized epitopes lying outside the regions that are mutated in the B.1.351 and B.1.1.7 variants. Because no day 14 peak-response samples were available, repertoires were characterized only after the peak T cell response.

Including cysteine and phenylalanine, the CDR3 has 12 amino acids. Kept here is only the CDR3 DNA, which spans 36 bases and is read in frame from base 1. CDR1 and CDR2, looked up from the germline V gene, are SQVTM and ANQGSEA. V was cut back by 6 bases and J by 6 bases, leaving a gap of 15 bases between them. According to the study, the label for this sample's time point signals: baseline before first vaccination. Samples from vaccinated people were obtained from the UK trials COV001 and COV002, which included a single-blind randomized controlled phase 2/3 trial of AZD1222 (ChAdOx1 nCoV-19) in healthy adults. For TCRbeta chain sequencing, PBMC samples from trial participants were taken at day 0 and at day 28 after the second dose. The CDR3 regions of human TCRbeta chains were analyzed by immunosequencing. From the authors' description of their analysis: Repertoire TCRs were checked for matches against a reference library of SARS-CoV-2-specific TCRs that had been generated using the MIRA antigen-specificity platform. Breadth was defined as the fraction of unique TCRs that were SARS-CoV-2-associated, and depth was defined as the fraction of total T cells that were SARS-CoV-2-associated. Using the MIRA data, every spike-specific TCR was mapped to the spike region that the TCR reacted to and assigned to either a CD4 or a CD8 class. Log10-transformed breadth and depth values were compared by one-way ANOVA with Sidak's multiple comparisons tests. The table was pulled from immuneACCESS by TCRdb, which kept in-frame rearrangements only. Such tables lose some clones; where checked, under half of the loss comes from unresolved V genes, and the rest has no known cause. The DNA gave D and trimming, while V, J and clone size come from that table. Within this sample are 60,000 to 65,000 clones, with 84% of them counted one time only. The ten largest account for about 7% of the sample.

As to this clone: Which antigen it targets is not known. Base-call qualities are not available, and no considerably larger clone is one nucleotide away.

The chain is made from TRBV29-1 and TRBJ2-7, with the D call tentatively TRBD1 or TRBD2, each fitting 5 bases. The sample here was peripheral blood, taken on day 0 of AZD1222 vaccination. The clonotype originates from an adult in good health. The nucleotide sequence reads as follows: TGCAGCGTGCTAGGGGAGTCGGGCGAGCAGTACTTC. This encodes CSVLGESGEQYF.